This TCR beta chain was recorded in a study of T cell responses to AZD1222 COVID-19 vaccine. Study outcomes and limitations: Receipt of two AZD1222 doses was followed by a rise in Spike-specific TCR breadth and depth. Just a handful of AZD1222 recipients were seropositive at baseline. Sampling captured repertoires only after the peak T cell response.

Profiling relied on immunoSEQ multiplex PCR, and the TCRdb table lists in-frame clones only, not all of them. The profile covers about 140,000 clones, with 92% appearing a single time and less than 3.5% taken by the ten largest. CDR1 and CDR2 (germline): LNHDA, SQIVND (reference sequence). Losses at the gene ends were 5 bases for V and 2 bases for J; bases not matched to a gene: 7. The CDR3 totals 16 residues. In regard to this clone: Antigen unknown.

Whether given at about 4 or about 12 weeks, second doses were pooled. This sequence was found in an adult who received the AZD1222 COVID-19 vaccine. The V gene is TRBV19, the J gene TRBJ2-3; 10 bases are a match to TRBD2. The specimen was peripheral blood, collected 28 days after the second AZD1222 dose. As DNA, the CDR3 is TGTGCCAGTAGTCTCGCCGGGACTAGCGCCACAGATACGCAGTATTTT. It yields the protein CASSLAGTSATDTQYF.